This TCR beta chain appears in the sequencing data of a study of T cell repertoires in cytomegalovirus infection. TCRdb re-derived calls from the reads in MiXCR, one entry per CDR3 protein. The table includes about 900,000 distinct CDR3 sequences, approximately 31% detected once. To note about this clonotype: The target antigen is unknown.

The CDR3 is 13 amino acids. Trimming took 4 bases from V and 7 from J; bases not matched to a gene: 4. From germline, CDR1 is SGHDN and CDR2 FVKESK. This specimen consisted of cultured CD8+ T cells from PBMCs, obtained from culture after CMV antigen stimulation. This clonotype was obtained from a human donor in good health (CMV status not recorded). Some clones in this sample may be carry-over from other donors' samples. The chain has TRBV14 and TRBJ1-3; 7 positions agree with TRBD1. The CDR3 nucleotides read TGTGCCAGCAGCCCGGACAGGAGGAACACCATATATTTT. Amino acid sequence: CASSPDRRNTIYF.